The source of this TCR beta chain is a study of radiotherapy plus CTLA-4 blockade in lung cancer. TCRdb keeps only in-frame clones here, not all; method: immunoSEQ multiplex PCR. The sample shows tens of thousands of clones, under 90% of them seen only once. The germline CDR1 and CDR2 sequences are MGHDK and SYGVNS. Trimming removed 8 bases from V and 4 bases from J; junction bases left unmatched: 14. This CDR3 spans 17 amino acids. Overall study results and limits: The best predictor of response was reported to be early blood T cell clone dynamics, with interferon-beta. In blood, tumor-derived TCR clones expanded after radiotherapy plus ipilimumab.

Alongside CTLA-4 blockade with ipilimumab, patients with chemo-refractory metastatic non-small-cell lung cancer received focal radiation. As for this clone: Its antigen is not identified.

Sequencing used peripheral blood, obtained from a patient treated with radiotherapy plus ipilimumab. This sequence joins TRBV25-1 and TRBJ2-6, with 7 nucleotides matching TRBD1. This receptor was obtained from a human donor with non-small cell lung cancer who had stable disease on radiotherapy plus ipilimumab. Written as DNA, the CDR3 is TGTGCCAGCGTAACCGGGACAGCGTTAGAGGGGGCCAACGTCCTGACTTTC. It specifies CASVTGTALEGANVLTF.